This is a list of T cell receptor beta chains from one sample in a study of blood T cell repertoires in COVID-19. Repertoires were generated with immunoSEQ multiplex PCR, while TCRdb's copy carries only in-frame clones and drops some. The sample shows fewer than 600,000 clones, around nine tenths of them seen only once. The specimen sequenced was PBMCs or T cells enriched from blood (not recorded which). Every receptor here comes from a middle-aged woman who had recovered from COVID-19. Each CDR3 is given with its conserved first and last residue. D genes are given only for firm matches. Size is omitted from some rows. Given values are once, few, many or a class for expanded clones.

D,V,length,J,size,CDR3,DNA
TRBD1,TRBV4-2,20,TRBJ1-6,.,CASSQDRSTGRPSYNSPLHF,TGTGCCAGCAGCCAAGATCGGTCGACAGGGCGCCCTTCCTATAATTCACCCCTCCACTTT
TRBD2,TRBV5-1,16,TRBJ2-3,.,CASSYLSGRPRDTQYF,TGCGCCAGCAGCTACCTTAGCGGGAGGCCGAGAGATACGCAGTATTTT
.,TRBV6-6,11,TRBJ2-7,few,CASSQDYEQYF,TGTGCCAGCAGCCAGGATTACGAGCAGTACTTC
TRBD1,TRBV7-2,15,TRBJ2-7,few,CASSLALWTGGSKYF,TGTGCCAGCAGCTTAGCGCTCTGGACAGGGGGTAGTAAGTACTTC
TRBD1,TRBV7-9,14,TRBJ1-1,.,CASSSDRGRTEAFF,TGTGCCAGCAGCTCGGACAGGGGACGTACTGAAGCTTTCTTT
TRBD1,TRBV6-2/TRBV6-3,15,TRBJ2-3,few,CASSYQQGASATQYF,TGTGCCAGCAGTTACCAACAGGGGGCCTCCGCTACGCAGTATTTT
.,TRBV7-2,14,TRBJ1-2,.,CASSTPSAQEGYTF,TGTGCCAGCAGCACCCCTTCCGCCCAGGAAGGCTACACCTTC
.,TRBV7-2,16,TRBJ2-7,.,CASSPPTRALSYEQYF,TGTGCCAGCAGCCCCCCTACTCGCGCACTGTCCTACGAGCAGTACTTC
TRBD1,TRBV24-1,16,TRBJ2-1,.,CATSDPRQGDSSEQFF,TGTGCCACCAGTGATCCACGGCAGGGGGATAGCAGTGAGCAGTTCTTC
.,TRBV7-9,14,TRBJ1-2,.,CASSLLGQSYGYTF,TGTGCCAGCAGCTTACTAGGACAGTCCTATGGCTACACCTTC
TRBD1,TRBV18,15,TRBJ1-2,.,CASSQGQLTNYGYTF,TGTGCCAGCTCCCAGGGACAGCTTACGAACTATGGCTACACCTTC
.,TRBV19,14,TRBJ2-7,.,CASSRGDSSYEQYF,TGTGCCAGTAGTAGGGGGGACTCCTCCTACGAGCAGTACTTC
.,TRBV7-2,14,TRBJ1-5,many,CASSPEWRGQPQHF,TGTGCCAGCAGCCCCGAGTGGCGGGGACAGCCCCAGCATTTT
.,TRBV4-3,15,TRBJ2-2,.,CASSQDPSSTGELFF,TGCGCCAGCAGCCAAGATCCAAGCTCCACCGGGGAGCTGTTTTTT
.,TRBV11-3,15,TRBJ2-3,.,CASSSSPLSTDTQYF,TGTGCCAGCAGCTCCTCCCCTCTTAGTACAGATACGCAGTATTTT
TRBD2,TRBV24-1,15,TRBJ2-1,.,CATSDWGGRASEQFF,TGTGCCACCAGTGATTGGGGCGGGAGGGCCAGTGAGCAGTTCTTC
TRBD1,TRBV7-7,21,TRBJ2-2,few,CASSRYGQGDPLIGLTGELFF,TGTGCCAGCAGCAGATACGGACAGGGCGATCCATTAATAGGGCTCACCGGGGAGCTGTTTTTT
.,TRBV7-9,13,TRBJ2-1,.,CASSLVGSNEQFF,TGTGCCAGCAGCTTAGTCGGTAGCAATGAGCAGTTCTTC
TRBD1,TRBV18,17,TRBJ2-1,.,CASSRGRDRGSYNEQFF,TGTGCCAGCTCACGAGGACGAGACAGGGGGAGTTACAATGAGCAGTTCTTC
.,TRBV7-2,17,TRBJ2-2,.,CASSLGRSGHNTGELFF,TGTGCCAGCAGCTTAGGGAGATCGGGACACAACACCGGGGAGCTGTTTTTT
.,TRBV13,13,TRBJ2-2,few,CASRPGVHGELFF,TGTGCCAGCAGACCAGGGGTTCACGGGGAGCTGTTTTTT
TRBD2,TRBV6-5,13,TRBJ2-1,.,CASSLAGNNEQFF,TGTGCCAGCAGCCTAGCGGGGAACAATGAGCAGTTCTTC
.,TRBV9,14,TRBJ1-1,.,CASSLRSLNTEAFF,TGTGCCAGCAGCTTAAGGAGCTTGAACACTGAAGCTTTCTTT
.,TRBV29-1,14,TRBJ1-1,.,CSARDGGAGTEAFF,TGCAGCGCCCGCGACGGTGGGGCTGGGACTGAAGCTTTCTTT
TRBD1,TRBV6-2/TRBV6-3,17,TRBJ1-5,once,CASSDFTGTAVGQPQHF,TGTGCCAGCAGCGACTTTACAGGGACAGCCGTGGGTCAGCCCCAGCATTTT
TRBD2,TRBV4-3,18,TRBJ2-1,.,CASSPQRELAASYNEQFF,TGCGCCAGCAGCCCCCAAAGAGAACTAGCGGCCTCCTACAATGAGCAGTTCTTC
TRBD1,TRBV3-1/TRBV3-2,19,TRBJ2-7,.,CASSPTPGQGGPRSYEQYF,TGTGCCAGCAGTCCAACCCCGGGACAGGGGGGCCCCCGCTCCTACGAGCAGTACTTC
.,TRBV12-5,17,TRBJ2-1,.,CASGLPSAGSSYNEQFF,TGTGCTAGTGGTTTGCCCAGCGCGGGTAGCTCCTACAATGAGCAGTTCTTC
.,TRBV27,14,TRBJ2-5,.,CASSGGTDQETQYF,TGTGCCAGCAGTGGGGGGACAGACCAAGAGACCCAGTACTTC
.,TRBV6-2/TRBV6-3,13,TRBJ1-2,.,CASSPLTGLGYTF,TGTGCCAGCAGCCCCCTCACAGGTCTCGGCTACACCTTC
.,TRBV9,12,TRBJ1-2,many,CASSALNYGYTF,TGTGCCAGCAGCGCACTTAACTATGGCTACACCTTC
TRBD1,TRBV3-1/TRBV3-2,15,TRBJ1-5,once,CASSRDRKKSQPQHF,TGTGCCAGCAGCAGGGACAGGAAGAAATCACAGCCCCAGCATTTT
TRBD2,TRBV20-1,15,TRBJ2-7,.,CSASRAGEKSYEQYF,TGCAGTGCTAGTCGAGCGGGAGAGAAATCCTACGAGCAGTACTTC
TRBD1,TRBV27,14,TRBJ1-2,.,CASSFQGAGYGYTF,TGTGCCAGCAGTTTCCAGGGGGCGGGCTATGGCTACACCTTC
TRBD1,TRBV15,14,TRBJ1-3,.,CATSRDRAGNTIYF,TGTGCCACCAGCAGGGACAGGGCTGGAAACACCATATATTTT
TRBD2,TRBV4-1,17,TRBJ2-7,few,CASSQISTSGRTYEQYF,TGCGCCAGCAGCCAGATCTCAACTAGCGGGAGAACCTACGAGCAGTACTTC
TRBD1,TRBV10-2,13,TRBJ1-2,.,CASVPGTGGSYTF,TGCGCCAGCGTACCCGGGACAGGCGGAAGCTACACCTTC
TRBD1,TRBV19,17,TRBJ1-5,.,CASSIRGRSSSNQPQHF,TGTGCCAGTAGTATCAGGGGGAGGTCAAGTAGCAATCAGCCCCAGCATTTT
TRBD1,TRBV19,16,TRBJ2-6,.,CASSRTGASGANVLTF,TGTGCCAGTAGCCGCACAGGGGCCTCTGGGGCCAACGTCCTGACTTTC
.,TRBV7-8,16,TRBJ1-4,.,CASSLAGGLGDEKLFF,TGTGCCAGCAGCTTAGCGGGAGGGTTGGGGGATGAAAAACTGTTTTTT
.,TRBV5-1,13,TRBJ1-1,.,CATRGGMNTEAFF,TGCGCCACCAGGGGAGGGATGAACACTGAAGCTTTCTTT
.,TRBV19,13,TRBJ1-2,.,CASRETQVYGYTF,TGTGCCAGTCGGGAGACGCAGGTCTATGGCTACACCTTC
.,TRBV7-2,15,TRBJ1-5,.,CASSLGRGGGQPQHF,TGTGCCAGCAGCTTAGGGCGCGGGGGCGGTCAGCCCCAGCATTTT
TRBD2,TRBV24-1,15,TRBJ2-4,.,CATRNLAGQGSIQYF,TGTGCCACCAGGAATCTAGCGGGCCAGGGGAGCATTCAGTACTTC
TRBD2,TRBV6-5,15,TRBJ2-1,once,CASTYGTSGINEQFF,TGTGCCAGCACCTACGGGACTAGCGGGATCAATGAGCAGTTCTTC
.,TRBV5-1,16,TRBJ2-7,.,CASSPGIDLSSYEQYF,TGCGCCAGCAGCCCCGGTATAGACTTAAGCTCCTACGAGCAGTACTTC
.,TRBV7-9,15,TRBJ1-2,.,CASSLALRGHYGYTF,TGTGCCAGCAGCTTAGCGCTCAGGGGTCACTATGGCTACACCTTC
TRBD1,TRBV2,16,TRBJ1-1,.,CATAIPGQGVNTEAFF,TGTGCCACTGCAATCCCGGGACAGGGGGTGAACACTGAAGCTTTCTTT
.,TRBV11-2,12,TRBJ2-1,.,CASRSGGHEQFF,TGTGCCAGCAGGTCAGGAGGCCATGAGCAGTTCTTC